This T cell receptor (beta chain) was captured in a study of OX40 agonist ivuxolimab in advanced cancers. Across the whole study: Partial responses occurred in three patients (one hepatocellular carcinoma, two cutaneous melanoma).

Study observations and caveats: At 0.1 to 3.0 mg/kg, clonal expansion of CD4+ and CD8+ blood T cells had occurred by week 6. Which antigen the expanded peripheral T cells recognized is unknown. Partial responders at 0.1-3.0 mg/kg had among the lowest clonal expansion.

Some clones are missing from TCRdb's copy, which holds only in-frame ones; the method was immunoSEQ multiplex PCR. The sample carries about 60,000 clones, 70% to 90% recorded once. Comments on this clone: Its target is not known.

Trimming took off 5 bases at V and 9 bases at J, with 25 bases between the two ends. Germline V gene sequence: CDR1 LGHNA, CDR2 YNFKEQ. This CDR3 is 16 amino acids long. This clonotype was sampled from an adult with an advanced solid tumor such as melanoma, head and neck, liver or kidney cancer. Source: CD4+ or CD8+ T cells sorted from blood, taken in a trial of the OX40 agonist ivuxolimab. The V gene is TRBV4-2, the J gene TRBJ2-5; maybe TRBD2 (6 bases). This chain's CDR3 is CASSLAGTGVQLSQYF. The CDR3 region has the DNA TGTGCCAGCAGCTTGGCGGGGACCGGTGTACAGTTATCCCAGTACTTC.